This entry describes one T cell receptor beta chain. In its sample, this clone was seen a few times. Its antigen target is currently unknown. Per-base quality was not reported, and no clone a single base away is much larger than it. CDR3 length: 17 amino acids, cysteine to phenylalanine. This entry keeps only the CDR3 DNA: 51 bases, framed from base 1. The germline V gene gives CDR1 as KGHSH and CDR2 as LQKENI. The junction shows trimming of 0 bases on V and 5 bases on J, plus 19 bases between the germline ends. These data come from a study of memory CD4+ T cells and cytomegalovirus serostatus (dated by TCRdb to between 2017 and 2020). For the study in its entirety: The roughly 35 healthy Belgian adults in the cohort included 9 who were CMV seropositive and 24 who were CMV seronegative. To replicate a published TCR-based CMV serostatus classifier, the researchers sequenced the CD4+ memory TCRbeta repertoires of a Belgian cohort whose cytomegalovirus serostatus was known. The investigation overall reported the following: CMV serostatus prediction reached a median bootstrapped AUC of 0.95 with the original framework and around 0.91 with a US-trained random forest. A median bootstrapped AUC of almost 0.96 with a 95% CI of 0.76-1.00 was achieved on the Belgian cohort by the original-framework classifier. Among the 160 or so previously reported CMV-associated TCRbeta sequences, 60 to 85 showed up in the CD4+ memory repertoires, with each one found in between one and five individuals. Only CD4+CD45RO+ memory cells were sequenced, in contrast to the original study, which included naive and memory CD4+ and CD8+ populations. The results were read as suggesting that the CMV-associated TCR signature is, for the most part, present in the CD4+ memory repertoire.

A FACSAria II was used to sort memory CD4+ T cells, defined as single viable CD3+CD4+CD8-CD45RO+ cells. CMV serostatus was determined using a Roche Elecsys assay that detects serum IgG against CMV pp150, pp28, p38 and p52. Once the samples were thawed, total CD4+ T cells were enriched through positive selection using CD4 magnetic microbeads. The samples came from a different study that was designed specifically to examine the CD4+ T cell memory repertoire. Peripheral blood mononuclear cells were isolated and cryopreserved according to standard operating procedures, and serum was kept at -80 degrees C. The staining relied on CD3-PerCP (BW264/56), CD4-APC (RPA-T4), CD45RO-PE (UCHT1) and CD8-Pacific Orange (3B5) antibodies, and Sytox blue was used to exclude non-viable cells. The Quick-DNA Microprep Kit was used to extract genomic DNA from the sorted cells. Amplification of TCRbeta DNA was done with the immunoSEQ hsTCRbeta kit, following the protocol from the manufacturer. TCRbeta libraries were sequenced on an Illumina MiSeq instrument. Processing in the source paper ran as follows. After out-of-frame sequences were removed, 2.4 million or so distinct TCRbeta sequences remained, averaging approximately 67,000 per individual. Each individual was scored by the count of about 150 previously reported CMV-associated TCRbeta sequences and the total productive distinct TCRbeta count. A beta-binomial model was reimplemented in Python, and scikit-learn random forests with default parameters were trained on US cohort data. On the Belgian cohort, classifier performance was reported as the median AUC, along with percentile confidence intervals, across 10,000 bootstrap iterations. This immuneACCESS table, as held by TCRdb, lists in-frame sequences with V and J called but not all clones. Of the missing ones, under half trace to an unresolved V gene in checked studies; the others have no known cause. The V and J calls and clone size come from that table; D and trimming were worked out from the DNA. This sample has 85,000 to 100,000 clones in its table, and about four fifths of those were observed once. Of the sample, around 3.6% falls within the top ten clones.

The sequence was obtained from an adult in good health and CMV-seropositive. Input material: memory CD4+ T cells from blood. The sequence joins TRBV18 to TRBJ1-1; TRBD1 is possibly the D segment (5 matching bases). The DNA sequence is TGTGCCAGCTCACCACCGGGCGTAGGGGTCCGGGATACTGAAGCTTTCTTT. It specifies CASSPPGVGVRDTEAFF.